This entry lists 22 T cell receptor beta chains sequenced from one sample in a study of cytomegalovirus exposure and HLA in healthy donors. The PCR contained 60 Vbeta and 13 Jbeta primers. The data were produced by immunoSEQ multiplex PCR, yet TCRdb's version contains in-frame clones alone and is incomplete. The table shows some 120,000 clones, with 75% to 85% occurring only once. Sequenced sample: PBMCs. Every receptor here comes from a man aged 30-40 years in good health and CMV-seronegative.

This chain joins TRBV12-5 and TRBJ2-5; 9 nucleotides align to TRBD1. Per the germline V gene, CDR1 is LGHNT and CDR2 is FRNRAP. V dropped 3 bases and J dropped 5; count of bases not matched to a gene: 1. This CDR3 spans 13 amino acids. The DNA of the CDR3 is TGTGCTAGTGGTTTACAGGGGGCGGAGACCCAGTACTTC. Translation: CASGLQGAETQYF.

The gene calls are TRBV27 and TRBJ2-7; D unclear. V shed 2 bases and J shed 1 base, with 12 bases lying between them. The CDR3 contains 15 residues. Germline V gene lookup returns CDR1 MNHEY and CDR2 SMNVEV (reference sequence). The CDR3 here is CASSLRRPFSYEQYF. In DNA, the CDR3 is TGTGCCAGCAGTTTACGGAGACCCTTTTCCTACGAGCAGTACTTC.

The chain uses TRBV28 and TRBJ2-7, with 12 bases matching TRBD2. The CDR3 runs 17 residues. Germline CDR1 MDHEN, CDR2 SYDVKM. Trimming at V came to 3 bases and at J to 4 bases, leaving 10 bases not matched to a gene. CDR3 nucleotides: TGTGCCAGCAGTTTTTATTCCGGGACTAGCGGGCGATACGAGCAGTACTTC. Amino acid sequence: CASSFYSGTSGRYEQYF.

The gene calls are TRBV15 and TRBJ1-2, with a weak D call TRBD1 (6 bases). The CDR3 loop spans 16 amino acids. CDR1 is LNHNV, CDR2 YYDKDF, per germline (reference sequence). V was clipped by 2 bases and J by 8 bases, with 21 bases between them. The chain's CDR3 is CATSRPLGPGATGYTF. The CDR3 coding sequence is TGTGCCACCAGCAGACCCCTAGGGCCAGGGGCTACAGGCTACACCTTC.

The V gene is TRBV6-5, the J gene TRBJ2-1; a weak D match, TRBD2 (6 bases). Per the germline V gene, CDR1 is MNHEY and CDR2 is SVGAGI. CDR3 length: 16 amino acids. V gave up 4 bases and J gave up 0 bases, with 13 bases separating them. CDR3 nucleotide sequence: TGTGCCAGCAGTTCCTTGCGGGACCTCTCCTACAATGAGCAGTTCTTC. Protein sequence: CASSSLRDLSYNEQFF.

This clone was picked up one time. The CDR3 loop reads CASSIDRGVYRGYNEQFF. Here the CDR3 DNA reads TGTGCCAGTAGCATCGACAGGGGAGTTTATCGGGGCTACAATGAGCAGTTCTTC. This chain connects TRBV19 to TRBJ2-1, with 8 bases matching TRBD1. CDR1 and CDR2 from the germline V gene are LNHDA and SQIVND (reference sequence). V lost 6 bases and J lost 3; bases outside the gene matches: 16. The CDR3 runs to 18 residues.

The chain links TRBV5-1 to TRBJ2-7, with TRBD2 as a possible D gene (5 bases). The CDR3 extends over 14 amino acids. V lost 0 bases and J lost 6, with 13 bases in between. CDR1 is SGHRS and CDR2 is YFSETQ in the germline V gene. The chain's CDR3 is CASSLGGPPSEQYF. Here the CDR3 DNA reads TGCGCCAGCAGCTTGGGCGGGCCACCCTCCGAGCAGTACTTC.

The chain has TRBV28 and TRBJ2-1, with 8 bases that match TRBD1. This CDR3 region has 14 residues. Germline values: CDR1 MDHEN, CDR2 SYDVKM. J lost 8 bases, V lost 6 bases, and 9 bases had no gene match. This CDR3 reads CASRAGRGLYEQFF. CDR3 DNA: TGTGCCAGCAGGGCCGGCAGGGGGCTGTATGAGCAGTTCTTC. Full variable domain (outside the CDR3, taken from reference TRBV28 and TRBJ2-1): DVKVTQSSRYLVKRTGEKVFLECVQDMDHENMFWYRQDPGLGLRLIYFSYDVKMKEKGDIPEGYSVSREKKERFSLILESASTNQTSMYLCASRAGRGLYEQFFGPGTRLTVL.

This clone was detected only once. The genes are TRBV15 and TRBJ2-5; 8 bases match TRBD1. Germline CDR1 LNHNV, CDR2 YYDKDF (reference sequence). The ends lost 0 bases at V and 4 bases at J; junction bases unmatched: 4. The CDR3 runs to 15 residues. The DNA of the CDR3 is TGTGCCACCAGCAGAGAGTATGGACAGGGAGAGACCCAGTACTTC. Translated, it gives CATSREYGQGETQYF.

The chain combines TRBV28 with TRBJ1-2; D perhaps matches TRBD1 (5 bases). CDR1 is MDHEN and CDR2 is SYDVKM in the germline V gene. V lost 6 bases, J lost 5 bases, and 7 bases lay in between. The CDR3 runs 11 residues. The CDR3 DNA reads as TGTGCCAGCAGCCCAGGGTATGGCTACACCTTC. Its protein product is CASSPGYGYTF.

The chain has TRBV6-5 and TRBJ2-7; D not certain. Deletions cut 0 bases from V and 6 bases from J, with 9 bases between. The length of the CDR3 is 13 residues. From germline, CDR1 is MNHEY and CDR2 SVGAGI. The CDR3 protein is CASSYSSGLEQYF. Written as DNA, the CDR3 is TGTGCCAGCAGTTACTCGTCCGGTCTCGAGCAGTACTTC.

Only a few counts were recorded for this clone. The chain uses TRBV11-2 and TRBJ2-1, with 12 bases matching TRBD1. The CDR3 runs to 15 residues. Germline lookup yields CDR1 SGHAT and CDR2 FQNNGV. Trimming cost V 4 bases and J 7 bases; bases outside gene matches: 5. The DNA of the CDR3 is TGTGCCAGCAGCTGGGGACAGGGGGCGCAAAATGAGCAGTTCTTC. Translating gives CASSWGQGAQNEQFF.

The table lists this clone with a count of one. This chain connects TRBV7-2 to TRBJ2-1, with D possibly TRBD2 on 7 matching bases. The germline V gene encodes CDR1 SGHTA and CDR2 FQGNSA. The CDR3 extends over 15 amino acids. V was clipped by 5 bases and J by 5 bases, with 16 bases between them. The CDR3 loop reads CASSGPRGAHNEQFF. The DNA for the CDR3 is TGTGCCAGCAGCGGACCTCGGGGGGCACACAATGAGCAGTTCTTC.

The V gene is TRBV4-1, the J gene TRBJ1-1; 10 bases line up with TRBD1. The CDR3 has 15 residues. Trimming at V came to 4 bases and at J to 4 bases, leaving 6 bases not matched to a gene. Germline V gene sequence: CDR1 MGHRA, CDR2 YSYEKL. The CDR3 DNA follows: TGCGCCAGCAGCCTCCCCGGACAGGGGGGCACTGAAGCTTTCTTT. Amino acids: CASSLPGQGGTEAFF.

The chain joins TRBV10-1 to TRBJ2-3; 14 nucleotides align to TRBD2. In germline, CDR1 is WNHNN, CDR2 SYGVQD (reference sequence). This CDR3 is 17 amino acids long. V was clipped by 2 bases and J by 3 bases; unmatched bases: 4. CDR3 nucleotide sequence: TGCGCCAGCAGTGAGCCGGGACTAGCGGGAGAAACAGATACGCAGTATTTT. Its translation: CASSEPGLAGETDTQYF.

The rearrangement links TRBV5-1 to TRBJ1-2; D unclear. The germline CDR1 and CDR2 sequences are SGHRS and YFSETQ. The CDR3 covers 15 residues. V was cut by 1 base and J by 4 bases, with 14 bases left in between. Written as DNA, the CDR3 is TGCGCCAGCAGCTTGTCCCTTCCCGGCGGCTATGGCTACACCTTC. This translates into CASSLSLPGGYGYTF.

The gene calls are TRBV7-9 and TRBJ2-7; D uncertain. V lost 1 base and J lost 2, with 3 bases in between. This CDR3 comprises 12 residues. From germline, CDR1 is SEHNR and CDR2 FQNEAQ (reference sequence). In DNA form, the CDR3 reads TGTGCCAGCAGCTTAGTAGCCTACGAGCAGTACTTC. Its protein is CASSLVAYEQYF.

Concerning this clone itself: Sequence at one end of the junction differs from germline and may be a read error. The chain couples TRBV27 to TRBJ1-5, with 7 bases that match TRBD1. Per germline, CDR1 MNHEY and CDR2 SMNVEV (reference sequence). This CDR3 is 16 amino acids long. CDR3 in amino acids: CASSLGVGTVNQPQNF. As DNA, the CDR3 is TGTGCCAGCAGTTTAGGAGTTGGGACAGTCAATCAGCCCCAGAATTTT.

The chain combines TRBV6-5 with TRBJ1-1; 8 bases agree with TRBD1. V shed 4 bases, J shed 8 bases, and the junction held 9 bases outside the gene matches. The germline V gene has CDR1 MNHEY and CDR2 SVGAGI. The CDR3 length is 14 residues. The CDR3 nucleotides are TGTGCCAGCAGTTCCATACTGACAGGGGAAGAAGCTTTCTTT. This codes for CASSSILTGEEAFF.

The V gene is TRBV11-3, the J gene TRBJ2-5, with D possibly matching TRBD2 (5 bases). The CDR3 sequence is 13 residues long. Germline assignment: CDR1 SGHNT and CDR2 YENEEA. V dropped 5 bases and J dropped 3 bases, with 10 bases sitting between them. DNA for the CDR3: TGTGCCAGCAGCAATAACGGGGAAGAGACCCAGTACTTC. Translating gives CASSNNGEETQYF.

The rearrangement uses TRBV5-6 and TRBJ1-1, with 7 bases aligning to TRBD1. The germline V gene encodes CDR1 SGHDT and CDR2 YYEEEE. J gave up 4 bases and V 0 bases, and 6 bases lay outside the gene matches. The CDR3 has 15 amino acids. The CDR3 reads CASSLARGSVTEAFF. CDR3 bases: TGTGCCAGCAGCTTGGCCAGGGGGTCGGTCACTGAAGCTTTCTTT. Together with reference TRBV5-6 and TRBJ1-1, the CDR3 gives the full variable domain: DAGVTQSPTHLIKTRGQQVTLRCSPKSGHDTVSWYQQALGQGPQFIFQYYEEEERQRGNFPDRFSGHQFPNYSSELNVNALLLGDSALYLCASSLARGSVTEAFFGQGTRLTVV.

The sample holds one count of this clone. The gene calls are TRBV5-6 and TRBJ2-7; 10 bases align to TRBD2. The trim removed 4 bases at V and 3 bases at J, leaving 10 bases unmatched. This CDR3 has 16 residues. The germline gives CDR1 SGHDT, CDR2 YYEEEE. The CDR3 nucleotides are TGTGCCAGCAGCCGGACCCGGCCTAGCGGGAGCTACGAGCAGTACTTC. Translating it yields CASSRTRPSGSYEQYF.